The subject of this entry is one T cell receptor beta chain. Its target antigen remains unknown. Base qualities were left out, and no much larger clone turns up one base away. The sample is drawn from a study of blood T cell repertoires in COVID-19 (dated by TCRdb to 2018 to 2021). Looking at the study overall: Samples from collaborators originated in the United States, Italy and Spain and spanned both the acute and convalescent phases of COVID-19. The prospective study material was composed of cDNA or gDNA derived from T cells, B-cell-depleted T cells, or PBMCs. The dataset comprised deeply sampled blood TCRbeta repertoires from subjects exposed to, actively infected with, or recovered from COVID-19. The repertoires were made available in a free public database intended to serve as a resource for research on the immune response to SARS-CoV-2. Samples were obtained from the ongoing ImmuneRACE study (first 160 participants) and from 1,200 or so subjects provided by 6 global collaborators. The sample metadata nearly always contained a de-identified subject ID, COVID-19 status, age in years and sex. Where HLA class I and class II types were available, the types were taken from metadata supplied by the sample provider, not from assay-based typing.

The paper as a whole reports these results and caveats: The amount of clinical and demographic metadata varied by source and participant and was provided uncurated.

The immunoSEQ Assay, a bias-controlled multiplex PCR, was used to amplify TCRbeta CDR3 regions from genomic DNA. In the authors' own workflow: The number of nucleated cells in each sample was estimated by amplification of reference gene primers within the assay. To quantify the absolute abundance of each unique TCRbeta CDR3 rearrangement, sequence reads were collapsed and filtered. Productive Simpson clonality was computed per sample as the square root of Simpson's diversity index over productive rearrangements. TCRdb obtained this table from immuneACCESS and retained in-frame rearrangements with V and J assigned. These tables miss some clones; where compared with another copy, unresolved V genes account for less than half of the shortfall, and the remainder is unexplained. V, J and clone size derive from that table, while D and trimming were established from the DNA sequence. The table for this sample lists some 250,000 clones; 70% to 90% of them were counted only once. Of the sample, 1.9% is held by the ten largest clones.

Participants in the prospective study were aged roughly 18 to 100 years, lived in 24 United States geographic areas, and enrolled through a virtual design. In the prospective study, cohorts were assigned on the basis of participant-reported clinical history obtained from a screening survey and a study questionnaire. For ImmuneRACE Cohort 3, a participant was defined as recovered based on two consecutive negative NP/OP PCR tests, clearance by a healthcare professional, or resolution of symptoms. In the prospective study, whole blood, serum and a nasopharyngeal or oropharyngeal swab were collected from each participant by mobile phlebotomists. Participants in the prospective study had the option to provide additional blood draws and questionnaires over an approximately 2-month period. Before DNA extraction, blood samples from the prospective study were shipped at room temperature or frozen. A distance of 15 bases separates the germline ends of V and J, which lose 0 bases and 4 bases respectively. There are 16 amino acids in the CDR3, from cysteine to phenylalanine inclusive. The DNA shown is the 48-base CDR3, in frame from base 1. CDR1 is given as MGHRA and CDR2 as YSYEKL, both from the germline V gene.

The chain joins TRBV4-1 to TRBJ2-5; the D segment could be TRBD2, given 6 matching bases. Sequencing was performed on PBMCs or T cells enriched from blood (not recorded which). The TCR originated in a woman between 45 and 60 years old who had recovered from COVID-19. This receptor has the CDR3 CASSQETGLRRETQYF. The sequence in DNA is TGCGCCAGCAGCCAAGAAACGGGACTCAGACGAGAGACCCAGTACTTC.